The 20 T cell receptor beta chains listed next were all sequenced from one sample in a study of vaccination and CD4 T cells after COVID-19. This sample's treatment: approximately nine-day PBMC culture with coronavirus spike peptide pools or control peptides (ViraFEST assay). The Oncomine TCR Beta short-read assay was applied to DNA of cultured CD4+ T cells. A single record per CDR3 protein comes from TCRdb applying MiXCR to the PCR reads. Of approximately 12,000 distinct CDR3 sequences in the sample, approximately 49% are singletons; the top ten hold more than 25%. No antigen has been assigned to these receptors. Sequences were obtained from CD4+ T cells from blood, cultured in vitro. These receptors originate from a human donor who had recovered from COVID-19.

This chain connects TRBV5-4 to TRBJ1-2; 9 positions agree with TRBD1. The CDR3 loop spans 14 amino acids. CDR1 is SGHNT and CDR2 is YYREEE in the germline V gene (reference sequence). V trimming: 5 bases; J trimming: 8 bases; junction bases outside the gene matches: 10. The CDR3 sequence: CASRIQGAGKGYTF. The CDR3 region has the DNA TGTGCCAGCAGGATACAGGGGGCTGGTAAAGGCTACACCTTC.

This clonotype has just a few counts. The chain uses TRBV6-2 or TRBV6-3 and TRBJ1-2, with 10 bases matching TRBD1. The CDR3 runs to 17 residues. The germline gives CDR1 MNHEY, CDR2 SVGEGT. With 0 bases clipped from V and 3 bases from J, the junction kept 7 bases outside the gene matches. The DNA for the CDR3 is TGTGCCAGCAGTTACTCTCTGCCCGGGACAGGGGACTATGGCTACACCTTC. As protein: CASSYSLPGTGDYGYTF.

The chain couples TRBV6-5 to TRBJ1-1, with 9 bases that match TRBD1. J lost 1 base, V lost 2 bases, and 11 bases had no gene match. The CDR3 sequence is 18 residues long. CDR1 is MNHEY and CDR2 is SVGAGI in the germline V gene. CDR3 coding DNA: TGTGCCAGCAGTTACGCGGGACAGGGAGGGATTAGGAACACTGAAGCTTTCTTT. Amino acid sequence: CASSYAGQGGIRNTEAFF.

CDR3 nucleotides: TGTGCCAGCAGTTACAGGGGCATCTACGAGCAGTACTTC. It codes for CASSYRGIYEQYF. The rearrangement joins TRBV6-5 to TRBJ2-7; D is perhaps TRBD1 (5 bases). V lost 2 bases, J lost 3 bases, and 8 bases lay in between. Germline CDR1 is MNHEY and CDR2 is SVGAGI. The CDR3 consists of 13 residues.

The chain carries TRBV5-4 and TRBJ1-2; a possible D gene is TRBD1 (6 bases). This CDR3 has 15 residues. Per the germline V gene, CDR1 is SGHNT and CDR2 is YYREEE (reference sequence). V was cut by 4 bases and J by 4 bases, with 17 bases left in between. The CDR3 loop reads CASSNDGGASYGYTF. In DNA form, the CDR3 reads TGTGCCAGCAGCAACGACGGGGGCGCCTCCTATGGCTACACCTTC.

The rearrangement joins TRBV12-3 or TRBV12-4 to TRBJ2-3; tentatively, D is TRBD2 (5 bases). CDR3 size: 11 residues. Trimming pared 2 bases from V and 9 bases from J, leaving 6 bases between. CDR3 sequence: CASSLRGTQYF. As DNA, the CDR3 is TGTGCCAGCAGTTTACGAGGGACGCAGTATTTT.

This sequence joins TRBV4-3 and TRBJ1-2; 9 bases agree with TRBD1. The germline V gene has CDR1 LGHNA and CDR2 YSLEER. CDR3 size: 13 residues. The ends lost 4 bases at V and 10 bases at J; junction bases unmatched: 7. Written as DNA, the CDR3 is TGCGCCAGCAGCCGAGAGGACAGGGGCCCCTACACCTTC. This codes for CASSREDRGPYTF.

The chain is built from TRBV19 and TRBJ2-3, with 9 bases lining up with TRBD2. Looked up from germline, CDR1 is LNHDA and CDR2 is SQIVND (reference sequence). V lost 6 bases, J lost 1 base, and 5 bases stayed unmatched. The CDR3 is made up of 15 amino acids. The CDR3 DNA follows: TGTGCCAGTAGGGAATCTAGCGGGGGCACAGATACGCAGTATTTT. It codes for CASRESSGGTDTQYF. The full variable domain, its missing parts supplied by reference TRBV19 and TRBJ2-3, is DGGITQSPKYLFRKEGQNVTLSCEQNLNHDAMYWYRQDPGQGLRLIYYSQIVNDFQKGDIAEGYSVSREKKESFPLTVTSAQKNPTAFYLCASRESSGGTDTQYFGPGTRLTVL.

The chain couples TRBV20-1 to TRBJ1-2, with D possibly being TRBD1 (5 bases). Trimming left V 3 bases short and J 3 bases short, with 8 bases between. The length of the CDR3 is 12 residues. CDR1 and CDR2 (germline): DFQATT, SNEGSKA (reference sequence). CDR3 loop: CSARRGDYGYTF. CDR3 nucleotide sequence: TGCAGTGCTAGGAGAGGGGACTATGGCTACACCTTC.

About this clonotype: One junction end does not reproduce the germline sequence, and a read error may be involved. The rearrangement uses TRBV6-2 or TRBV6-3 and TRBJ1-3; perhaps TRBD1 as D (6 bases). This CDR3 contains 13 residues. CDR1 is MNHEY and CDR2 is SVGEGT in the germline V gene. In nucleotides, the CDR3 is TGTGCCAGCAGTCCCCCGGGACAAGGGGCGGCTGATTTT. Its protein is CASSPPGQGAADF.

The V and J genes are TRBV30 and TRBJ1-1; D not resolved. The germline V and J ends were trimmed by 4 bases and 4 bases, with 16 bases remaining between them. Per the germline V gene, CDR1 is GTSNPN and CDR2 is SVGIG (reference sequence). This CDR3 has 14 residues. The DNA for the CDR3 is TGTGCCTGGACCCCCGTAGGCGATTTCACTGAAGCTTTCTTT. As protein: CAWTPVGDFTEAFF.

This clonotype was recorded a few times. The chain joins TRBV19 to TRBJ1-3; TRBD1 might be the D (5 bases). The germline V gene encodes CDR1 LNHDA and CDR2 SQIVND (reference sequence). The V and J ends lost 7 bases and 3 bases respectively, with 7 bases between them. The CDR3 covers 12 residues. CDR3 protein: CASTGFGNTIYF. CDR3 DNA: TGTGCCAGTACAGGGTTTGGAAACACCATATATTTT. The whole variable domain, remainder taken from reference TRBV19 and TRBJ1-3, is DGGITQSPKYLFRKEGQNVTLSCEQNLNHDAMYWYRQDPGQGLRLIYYSQIVNDFQKGDIAEGYSVSREKKESFPLTVTSAQKNPTAFYLCASTGFGNTIYFGEGSWLTVV.

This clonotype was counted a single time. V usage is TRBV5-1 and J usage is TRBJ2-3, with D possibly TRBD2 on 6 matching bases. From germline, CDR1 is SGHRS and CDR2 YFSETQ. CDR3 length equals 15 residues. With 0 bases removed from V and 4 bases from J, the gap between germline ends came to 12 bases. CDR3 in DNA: TGCGCCAGCAGCTTGGCCGGAGGGAACGCAGATACGCAGTATTTT. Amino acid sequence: CASSLAGGNADTQYF. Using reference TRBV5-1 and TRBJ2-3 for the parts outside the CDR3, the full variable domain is KAGVTQTPRYLIKTRGQQVTLSCSPISGHRSVSWYQQTPGQGLQFLFEYFSETQRNKGNFPGRFSGRQFSNSRSEMNVSTLELGDSALYLCASSLAGGNADTQYFGPGTRLTVL.

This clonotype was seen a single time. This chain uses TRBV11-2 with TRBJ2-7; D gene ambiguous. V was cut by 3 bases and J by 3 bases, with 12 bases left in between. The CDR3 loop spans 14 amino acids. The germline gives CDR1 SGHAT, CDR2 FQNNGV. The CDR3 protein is CASSFLAQIYEQYF. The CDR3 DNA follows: TGTGCCAGCAGCTTTCTTGCTCAAATCTACGAGCAGTACTTC.

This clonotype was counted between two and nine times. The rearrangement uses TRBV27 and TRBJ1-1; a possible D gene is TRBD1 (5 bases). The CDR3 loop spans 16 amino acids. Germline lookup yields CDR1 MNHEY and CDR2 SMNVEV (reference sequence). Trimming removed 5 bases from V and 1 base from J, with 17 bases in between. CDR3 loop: CASSLRALLTNTEAFF. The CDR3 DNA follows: TGTGCCAGCAGTCTCAGGGCCCTCTTAACGAACACTGAAGCTTTCTTT.

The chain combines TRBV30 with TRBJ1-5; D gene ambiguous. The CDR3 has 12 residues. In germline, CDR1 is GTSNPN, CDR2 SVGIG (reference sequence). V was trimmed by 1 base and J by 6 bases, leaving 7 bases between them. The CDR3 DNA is TGTGCCTGGAGTGGGGGAAGTCAGCCCCAGCATTTT. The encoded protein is CAWSGGSQPQHF.

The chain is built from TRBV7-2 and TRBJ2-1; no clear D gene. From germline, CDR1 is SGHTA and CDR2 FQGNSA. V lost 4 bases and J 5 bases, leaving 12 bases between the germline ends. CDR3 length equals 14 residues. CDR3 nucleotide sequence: TGTGCCAGCAGCTCCTCCCCCACAAACAATGAGCAGTTCTTC. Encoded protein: CASSSSPTNNEQFF.

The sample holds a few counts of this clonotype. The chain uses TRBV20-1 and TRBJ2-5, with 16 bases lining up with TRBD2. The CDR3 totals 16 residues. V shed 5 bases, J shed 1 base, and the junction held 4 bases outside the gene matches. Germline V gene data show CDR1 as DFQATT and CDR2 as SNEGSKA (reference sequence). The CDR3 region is CSAEGLAGGAQETQYF. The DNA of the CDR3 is TGCAGTGCTGAGGGACTAGCGGGGGGGGCCCAAGAGACCCAGTACTTC.

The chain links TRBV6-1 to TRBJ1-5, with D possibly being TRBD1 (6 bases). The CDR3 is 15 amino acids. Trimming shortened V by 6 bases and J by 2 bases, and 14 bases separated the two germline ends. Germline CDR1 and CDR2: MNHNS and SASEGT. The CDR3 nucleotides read TGTGCCAGCAGAAAAACAGGGACCGGCAATCAGCCCCAGCATTTT. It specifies CASRKTGTGNQPQHF.

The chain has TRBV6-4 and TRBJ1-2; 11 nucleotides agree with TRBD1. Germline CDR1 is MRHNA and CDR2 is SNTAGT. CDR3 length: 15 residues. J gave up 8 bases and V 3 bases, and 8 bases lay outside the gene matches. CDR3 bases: TGTGCCAGCAGTGAAAACGGACAGGGGGCATACGGCTACACCTTC. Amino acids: CASSENGQGAYGYTF.